The following is a T cell receptor (beta chain) sequence with its context. The data were taken from a study of identical twins. The germline gives CDR1 MGHRA, CDR2 YSYEKL. The CDR3 sequence is 15 residues long. The V gene end was trimmed by 1 base and the J gene end by 3 bases; junction bases not matched to a gene: 2. One entry per CDR3 protein, called by TCRdb with MiXCR from the 5' RACE reads. The sample includes some 250,000 distinct CDR3 sequences, 5% to 7% of them seen just once. In addition, the sample was reused for a study of T cells expressing NK-cell markers. That work contributes: Serological testing identified most of the eight sequenced donors as HCMV-seropositive and one as seronegative. Restricting sorting to alpha-beta TCR T cells was achieved in several experiments by an anti-gamma-delta TCR antibody. The share of CD8+ T cells held by dominant NKG2C+ clonotypes was about 1.0-7.5% in several donors. These same clonotypes (in a handful of donors) also led the CD3+CD56-NKG2C+ fraction.

The sequenced sample consisted of CD8+ T cells sorted from blood. This chain uses TRBV4-1 with TRBJ2-1; 8 nucleotides match TRBD2. The sequence came from a woman aged 18 to 35 in good health. The CDR3 DNA sequence: TGCGCCAGCAGCCAAGGAAGCGGGAGCTACAATGAGCAGTTCTTC. The encoded protein is CASSQGSGSYNEQFF.